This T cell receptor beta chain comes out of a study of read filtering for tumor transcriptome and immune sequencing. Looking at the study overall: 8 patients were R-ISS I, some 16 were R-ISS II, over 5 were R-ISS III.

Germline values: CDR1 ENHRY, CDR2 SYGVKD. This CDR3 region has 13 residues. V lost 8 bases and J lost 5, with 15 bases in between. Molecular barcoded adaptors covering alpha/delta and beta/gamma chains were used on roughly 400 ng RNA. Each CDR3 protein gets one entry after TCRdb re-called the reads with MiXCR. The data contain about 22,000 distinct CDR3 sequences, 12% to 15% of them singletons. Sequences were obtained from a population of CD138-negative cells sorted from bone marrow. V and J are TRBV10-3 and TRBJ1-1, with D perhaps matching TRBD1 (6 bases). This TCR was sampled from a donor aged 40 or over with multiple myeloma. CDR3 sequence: CAIASTGMTEAFF. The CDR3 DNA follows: TGTGCCATCGCGTCCACAGGGATGACTGAAGCTTTCTTT.